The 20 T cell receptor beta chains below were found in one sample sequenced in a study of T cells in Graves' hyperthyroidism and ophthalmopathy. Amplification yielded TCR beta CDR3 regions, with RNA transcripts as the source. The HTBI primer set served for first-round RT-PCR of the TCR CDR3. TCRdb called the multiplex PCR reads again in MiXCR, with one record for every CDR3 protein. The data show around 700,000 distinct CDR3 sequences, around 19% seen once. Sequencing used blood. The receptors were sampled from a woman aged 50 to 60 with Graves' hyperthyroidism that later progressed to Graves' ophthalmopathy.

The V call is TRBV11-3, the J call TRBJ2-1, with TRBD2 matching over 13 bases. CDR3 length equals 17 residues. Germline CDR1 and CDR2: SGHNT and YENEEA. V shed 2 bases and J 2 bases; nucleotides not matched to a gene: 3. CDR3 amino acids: CASSLTSGGAAYNEQFF. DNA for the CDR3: TGTGCCAGCAGCTTAACTAGCGGGGGGGCCGCCTACAATGAGCAGTTCTTC.

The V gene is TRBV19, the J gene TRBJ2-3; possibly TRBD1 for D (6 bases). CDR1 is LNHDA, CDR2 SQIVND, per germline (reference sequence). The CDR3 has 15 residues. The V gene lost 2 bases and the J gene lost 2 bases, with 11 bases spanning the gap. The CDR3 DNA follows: TGTGCCAGTAGTATATCCGGGACATTCACAGATACGCAGTATTTT. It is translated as CASSISGTFTDTQYF.

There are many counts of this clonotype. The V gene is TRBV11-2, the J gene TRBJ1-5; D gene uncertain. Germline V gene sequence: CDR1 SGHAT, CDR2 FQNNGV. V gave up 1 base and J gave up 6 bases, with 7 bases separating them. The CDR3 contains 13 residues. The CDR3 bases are TGTGCCAGCAGCTTAGGTATAAGTCAGCCCCAGCATTTT. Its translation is CASSLGISQPQHF.

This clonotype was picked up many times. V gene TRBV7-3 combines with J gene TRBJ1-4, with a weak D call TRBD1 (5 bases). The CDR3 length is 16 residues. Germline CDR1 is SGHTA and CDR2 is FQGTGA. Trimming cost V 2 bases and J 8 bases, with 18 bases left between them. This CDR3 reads CASSLGPRDRGEKLFF. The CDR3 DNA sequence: TGTGCCAGCAGCTTAGGTCCACGGGACCGGGGGGAAAAACTGTTTTTT.

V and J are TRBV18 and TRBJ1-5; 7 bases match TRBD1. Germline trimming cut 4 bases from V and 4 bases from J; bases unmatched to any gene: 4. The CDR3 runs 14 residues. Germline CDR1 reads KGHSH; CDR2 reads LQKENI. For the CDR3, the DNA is TGTGCCAGCTCACAGACAGGGAGGAATCAGCCCCAGCATTTT. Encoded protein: CASSQTGRNQPQHF.

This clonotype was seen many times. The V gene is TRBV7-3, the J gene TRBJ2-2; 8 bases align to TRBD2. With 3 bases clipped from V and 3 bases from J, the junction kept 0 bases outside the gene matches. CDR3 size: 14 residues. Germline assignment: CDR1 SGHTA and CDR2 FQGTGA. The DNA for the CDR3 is TGTGCCAGCAGCTTTAGCGGGGACACCGGGGAGCTGTTTTTT. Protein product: CASSFSGDTGELFF.

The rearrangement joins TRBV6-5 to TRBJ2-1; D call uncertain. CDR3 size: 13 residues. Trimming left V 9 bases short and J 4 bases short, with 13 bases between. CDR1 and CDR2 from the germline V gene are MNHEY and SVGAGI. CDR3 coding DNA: TGTGCCAGTACACTAACCCGGTACAATGAGCAGTTCTTC. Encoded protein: CASTLTRYNEQFF.

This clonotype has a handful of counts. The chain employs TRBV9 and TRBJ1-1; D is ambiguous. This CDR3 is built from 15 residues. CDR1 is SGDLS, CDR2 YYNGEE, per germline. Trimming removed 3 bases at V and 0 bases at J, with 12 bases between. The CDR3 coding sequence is TGTGCCAGCAGCGGGGGTGCGGGAATGAACACTGAAGCTTTCTTT. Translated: CASSGGAGMNTEAFF.

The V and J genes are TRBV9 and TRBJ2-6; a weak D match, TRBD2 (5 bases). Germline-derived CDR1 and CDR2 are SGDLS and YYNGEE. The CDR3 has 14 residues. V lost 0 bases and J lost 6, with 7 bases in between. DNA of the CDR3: TGTGCCAGCAGCGTAGGAGGGCTGGCCAACGTCCTGACTTTC. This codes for CASSVGGLANVLTF. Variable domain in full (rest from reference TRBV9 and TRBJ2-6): DSGVTQTPKHLITATGQRVTLRCSPRSGDLSVYWYQQSLDQGLQFLIQYYNGEERAKGNILERFSAQQFPDLHSELNLSSLELGDSALYFCASSVGGLANVLTFGAGSRLTVL.

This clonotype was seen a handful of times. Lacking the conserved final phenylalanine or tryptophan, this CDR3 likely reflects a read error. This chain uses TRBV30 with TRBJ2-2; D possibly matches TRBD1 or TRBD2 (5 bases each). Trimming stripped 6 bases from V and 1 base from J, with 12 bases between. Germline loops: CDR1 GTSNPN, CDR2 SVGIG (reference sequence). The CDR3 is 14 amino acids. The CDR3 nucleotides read TGTGCCTGCCCACGGGGCCAGAACACCGGGGAGCTGTTTTCT. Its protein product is CACPRGQNTGELFS.

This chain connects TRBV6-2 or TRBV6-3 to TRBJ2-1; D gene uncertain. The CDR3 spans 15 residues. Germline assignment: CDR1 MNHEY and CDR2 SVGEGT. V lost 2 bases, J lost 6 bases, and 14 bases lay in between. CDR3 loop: CASSYDKDPINEQFF. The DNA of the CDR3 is TGTGCCAGCAGTTACGATAAAGACCCGATCAATGAGCAGTTCTTC.

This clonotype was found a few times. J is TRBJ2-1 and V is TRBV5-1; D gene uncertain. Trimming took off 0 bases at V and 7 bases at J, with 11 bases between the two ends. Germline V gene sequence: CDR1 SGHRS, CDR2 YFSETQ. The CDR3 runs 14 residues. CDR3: CASSLGSSLNEQFF. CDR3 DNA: TGCGCCAGCAGCTTGGGTTCCAGTTTGAATGAGCAGTTCTTC.

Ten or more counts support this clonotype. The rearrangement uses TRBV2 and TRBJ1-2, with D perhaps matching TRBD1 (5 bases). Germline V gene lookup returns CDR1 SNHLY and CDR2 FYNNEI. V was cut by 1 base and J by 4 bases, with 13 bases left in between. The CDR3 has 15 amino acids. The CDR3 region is CASSEDGALIYGYTF. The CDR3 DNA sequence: TGTGCCAGCAGTGAAGACGGGGCCTTAATCTATGGCTACACCTTC.

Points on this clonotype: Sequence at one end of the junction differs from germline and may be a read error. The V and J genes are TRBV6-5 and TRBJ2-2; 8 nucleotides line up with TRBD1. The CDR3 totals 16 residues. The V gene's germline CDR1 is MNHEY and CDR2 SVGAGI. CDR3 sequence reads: CASSYFRTGLTGELVF. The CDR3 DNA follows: TGTGCCAGCAGTTACTTTCGGACAGGGCTCACCGGGGAGCTGGTTTTT.

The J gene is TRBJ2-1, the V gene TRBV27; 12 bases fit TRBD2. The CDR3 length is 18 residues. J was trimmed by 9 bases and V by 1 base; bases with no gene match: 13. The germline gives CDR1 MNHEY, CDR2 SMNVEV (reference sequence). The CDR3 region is CASSLLTGLAGILGEQFF. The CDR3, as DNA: TGTGCCAGCAGTTTATTGACCGGACTAGCGGGGATTTTAGGTGAGCAGTTCTTC.

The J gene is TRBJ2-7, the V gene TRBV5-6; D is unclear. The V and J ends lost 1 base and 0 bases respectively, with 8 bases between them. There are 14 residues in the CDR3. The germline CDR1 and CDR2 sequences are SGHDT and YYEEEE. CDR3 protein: CASSLNARSYEQYF. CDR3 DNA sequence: TGTGCCAGCAGCTTGAATGCACGCTCCTACGAGCAGTACTTC.

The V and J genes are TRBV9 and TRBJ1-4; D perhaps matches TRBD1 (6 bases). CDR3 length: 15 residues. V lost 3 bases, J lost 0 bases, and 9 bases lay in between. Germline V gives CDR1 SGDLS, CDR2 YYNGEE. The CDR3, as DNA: TGTGCCAGCAGCGCGGGACATTCAACTAATGAAAAACTGTTTTTT. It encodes CASSAGHSTNEKLFF. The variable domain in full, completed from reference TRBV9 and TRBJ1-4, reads DSGVTQTPKHLITATGQRVTLRCSPRSGDLSVYWYQQSLDQGLQFLIQYYNGEERAKGNILERFSAQQFPDLHSELNLSSLELGDSALYFCASSAGHSTNEKLFFGSGTQLSVL.

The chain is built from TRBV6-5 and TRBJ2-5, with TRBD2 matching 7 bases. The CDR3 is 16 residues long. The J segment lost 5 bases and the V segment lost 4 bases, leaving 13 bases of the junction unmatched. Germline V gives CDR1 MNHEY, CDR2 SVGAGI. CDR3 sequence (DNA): TGTGCCAGCAGTTCCTTCACGGGGAGGGGCAGTGAGACCCAGTACTTC. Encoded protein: CASSSFTGRGSETQYF.

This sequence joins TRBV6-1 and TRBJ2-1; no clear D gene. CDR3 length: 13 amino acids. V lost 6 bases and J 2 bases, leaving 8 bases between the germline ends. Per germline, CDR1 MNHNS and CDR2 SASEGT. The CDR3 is CASSAFPYNEQFF. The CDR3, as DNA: TGTGCCAGCAGCGCCTTCCCCTACAATGAGCAGTTCTTC.

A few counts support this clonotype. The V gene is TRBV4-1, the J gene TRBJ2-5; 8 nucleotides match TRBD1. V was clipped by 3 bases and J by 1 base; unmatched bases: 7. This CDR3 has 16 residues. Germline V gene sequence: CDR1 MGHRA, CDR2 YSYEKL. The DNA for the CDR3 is TGCGCCAGCAGCCATTCGGGACAGGCGATCCAAGAGACCCAGTACTTC. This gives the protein CASSHSGQAIQETQYF.